This entry lists 9 T cell receptor beta chains sequenced from one sample in a study of CD8 T cells in ankylosing spondylitis. Whole-study results and caveats: Blood from ankylosing spondylitis patients appeared to carry a characteristic roughly 8-variant TCR beta motif.

In TCRdb, the 5' RACE reads were re-called with MiXCR into one record per CDR3 protein. Altogether roughly 440,000 distinct CDR3 sequences are present, over 15% being singletons, with the ten largest covering around 0.92%. What these receptors recognize is not known. Material: blood, either unsorted or a sorted T cell fraction (not recorded which). Receptors were obtained from a male donor with ankylosing spondylitis.

This chain uses TRBV2 with TRBJ1-2; no clear D. The CDR3 totals 10 residues. Per germline, CDR1 SNHLY and CDR2 FYNNEI. The ends were cut back, 3 bases at V and 8 bases at J, with 4 bases in the middle. The CDR3 coding sequence is TGTGCCAGCAGTGATCGGGGCTACACCTTC. Its protein product is CASSDRGYTF.

Only a few counts were recorded for this clonotype. The rearrangement joins TRBV6-1 to TRBJ1-1; no firm D call. Trimming took 6 bases from V and 4 from J, leaving 15 bases between them. Germline V lookup: CDR1 MNHNS, CDR2 SASEGT. The CDR3 runs to 14 residues. This CDR3 is CASSPGVGSTEAFF. CDR3 sequence (DNA): TGTGCCAGCAGCCCTGGCGTGGGGAGCACTGAAGCTTTCTTT.

This clonotype was counted between two and nine times. V usage is TRBV5-1 and J usage is TRBJ2-1, with 7 bases fitting TRBD2. The ends lost 4 bases at V and 3 bases at J; junction bases unmatched: 7. This CDR3 comprises 15 residues. Germline loops: CDR1 SGHRS, CDR2 YFSETQ. CDR3 coding DNA: TGCGCCAGCAGCGCAGCTAGCGGAGACTACAATGAGCAGTTCTTC. It codes for CASSAASGDYNEQFF.

The V and J genes are TRBV7-7 and TRBJ2-5; 13 bases line up with TRBD2. Trimming at V came to 5 bases and at J to 1 base, leaving 4 bases not matched to a gene. This CDR3 has 16 amino acids. In germline, CDR1 is SSHAT, CDR2 FNYEAQ (reference sequence). CDR3 amino acids: CASSLGLAGAQETQYF. CDR3 DNA sequence: TGTGCCAGCAGCCTCGGACTAGCGGGAGCCCAAGAGACCCAGTACTTC.

As to this clonotype: Being one base from a much bigger clone, this may be a read error. The rearrangement links TRBV29-1 to TRBJ1-1, with a weak D call TRBD1 (5 bases). The CDR3 spans 15 residues. Trimming cost V 6 bases and J 3 bases, with 20 bases left between them. Germline CDR1 is SQVTM and CDR2 is ANQGSEA. CDR3 DNA sequence: TGCAGCGTGGGAGGCGGACAACTGGGGGACACTGAAGCTTTCTTT. It encodes CSVGGGQLGDTEAFF.

This chain uses TRBV5-1 with TRBJ2-3; 12 bases map to TRBD2. The CDR3 is 19 amino acids. With 4 bases clipped from V and 4 bases from J, the junction kept 16 bases outside the gene matches. The germline CDR1 and CDR2 sequences are SGHRS and YFSETQ. The CDR3 DNA follows: TGCGCCAGCAGCCTGGGTTCTAGCGGGAGGGCCTCAAGGGCAGATACGCAGTATTTT. Translation: CASSLGSSGRASRADTQYF.

The chain carries TRBV20-1 and TRBJ2-5, with D possibly matching TRBD1 (6 bases). The V end was cut by 6 bases, the J end by 4 bases, with 12 bases between. This CDR3 is built from 12 residues. Germline V gene sequence: CDR1 DFQATT, CDR2 SNEGSKA (reference sequence). The CDR3 reads CSAHREAETQYF. Written as DNA, the CDR3 is TGCAGTGCCCACAGGGAAGCAGAGACCCAGTACTTC.

In this sample, this clonotype turned up many times. The chain couples TRBV5-6 to TRBJ2-2; 11 nucleotides match TRBD2. This CDR3 contains 15 residues. The germline CDR1 and CDR2 sequences are SGHDT and YYEEEE. V gave up 4 bases and J gave up 4 bases; unmatched junction bases: 3. This CDR3 reads CASSPSGRTTGELFF. CDR3 DNA sequence: TGTGCCAGCAGCCCTAGCGGGAGGACCACCGGGGAGCTGTTTTTT.

The chain joins TRBV20-1 to TRBJ2-5; D unclear. The CDR3 loop spans 13 amino acids. V lost 3 bases, J lost 4 bases, and 12 bases lay in between. Per the germline V gene, CDR1 is DFQATT and CDR2 is SNEGSKA (reference sequence). The CDR3 region has the DNA TGCAGTGCTAGCGGGCTAGTGGGAGAGACCCAGTACTTC. Translated: CSASGLVGETQYF.